The rows below give T cell receptor beta chains drawn from one sample of a study of CD8 T cells in Susac syndrome. Via MiXCR, TCRdb re-called the immunoSEQ multiplex PCR reads, giving one row per CDR3 protein. Here the sample spans around 130,000 distinct CDR3 sequences, around nine tenths being singletons. The material sequenced was CD8+ T cells from PBMCs. Every receptor here comes from a human donor with multiple sclerosis. Both conserved end residues are part of each CDR3. The D gene is left open where the match is weak. Part of the rows lack a size; the others show once, few, many or a class for expanded clones.

TRBV4-1	TRBD2	.	TRBJ2-2	16	TGCGCCAGCAGCCAAGCCCCCGCTAGCGGGAGTGGGGAGCTGTTTTTT	CASSQAPASGSGELFF
TRBV24-1	.	.	TRBJ2-1	12	TGTGCCACCAGTGAGCCCTACAATGAGCAGTTCTTC	CATSEPYNEQFF
TRBV18	.	few	TRBJ1-1	15	TGTGCCAGCTCACTTGTGGGACCTATGAACACTGAAGCTTTCTTT	CASSLVGPMNTEAFF
TRBV13	TRBD2	.	TRBJ2-3	14	TGTGCCAGCATTCTAGCGGGGCAATTCAATACGCAGTATTTT	CASILAGQFNTQYF
TRBV27	TRBD1	.	TRBJ1-1	14	TGTGCCAGCAGTTTACTAGGGGGCCGAACTGAAGCTTTCTTT	CASSLLGGRTEAFF
TRBV6-2/TRBV6-3	TRBD1	.	TRBJ2-5	17	TGTGCCAGCAGTTCATTGTCAGGAACAGGGGTTGAAGAGACCCAGTACTTC	CASSSLSGTGVEETQYF
TRBV6-1	TRBD2	.	TRBJ2-7	15	TGTGCCAGCAGAAACTCACTAGCGGGAGTAAGGGAGCAGTACTTC	CASRNSLAGVREQYF
TRBV7-9	.	.	TRBJ2-1	15	TGTGCCAGCAGCTCTACTAGCCAGGGAGACAATGAGCAGTTCTTC	CASSSTSQGDNEQFF
TRBV3-1	TRBD2	few	TRBJ2-7	13	TGTGCCAGCAGCCAGGGGGGGGGCTACGAGCAGTACTTC	CASSQGGGYEQYF
TRBV27	.	.	TRBJ1-5	15	TGTGCCAGCAGTTTATTCGGGGTATCCAATCAGCCCCAGCATTTT	CASSLFGVSNQPQHF
TRBV28	.	.	TRBJ2-2	15	TGTGCCAGCAGTCCTCGGGCCCTCAACACCGGGGAGCTGTTTTTT	CASSPRALNTGELFF
TRBV5-4	.	.	TRBJ2-7	14	TGTGCCAGCAGCCAGACTCCCAGCTCCTACGAGCAGTACTTC	CASSQTPSSYEQYF
TRBV19	.	.	TRBJ1-5	15	TGTGCCAGTAGTGAAGCGGCGGGTTCCAATCAGCCCCAGCATTTT	CASSEAAGSNQPQHF
TRBV25-1	.	.	TRBJ1-6	15	TGTGCCAGCAGTGACGAAGGCTCCTATAATTCACCCCTCCACTTT	CASSDEGSYNSPLHF
TRBV7-8	.	.	TRBJ2-1	14	TGTGCCAGCAGCTTAGATGGGCTTCTCAATGAGCAGTTCTTC	CASSLDGLLNEQFF